The entry that follows covers one T cell receptor beta chain sequence. Its antigen is not identified. The data stem from a study of STAT3 mutations in large granular lymphocyte leukemia. For the study at large: More than half of T-LGLL patients received immunosuppressive therapy. Study-level findings and limits: At least one immunodominant TCR beta clonotype appeared in every T-cell large granular lymphocyte leukemia patient. In several patients, dominant TCR clone burden exceeded STAT3 mutant burden, suggesting STAT3 mutation arose secondarily.

Clones were sequenced by immunoSEQ multiplex PCR, and TCRdb holds only the in-frame ones, with some missing. The sample has about 8,000 clones, around 74% seen once. What was sequenced was peripheral blood mononuclear cells. This TCR was recovered from a woman aged 40 to 49 with T-cell large granular lymphocyte leukemia. Some clones in this sample may be carry-over from other donors' samples.

For the CDR3, the DNA is TGCGCCAGCAGCTCGGGACTAGCTGGTTACGAGCAGTACTTC. Translation: CASSSGLAGYEQYF. The chain joins TRBV5-1 to TRBJ2-7, with 9 bases aligning to TRBD2. Trimming cost V 3 bases and J 4 bases; bases outside gene matches: 5. This CDR3 region has 14 residues. Germline CDR1 SGHRS, CDR2 YFSETQ. Full variable domain (remainder filled in from reference TRBV5-1 and TRBJ2-7): KAGVTQTPRYLIKTRGQQVTLSCSPISGHRSVSWYQQTPGQGLQFLFEYFSETQRNKGNFPGRFSGRQFSNSRSEMNVSTLELGDSALYLCASSSGLAGYEQYFGPGTRLTVT.